These T cell receptor beta chains were read from a single sample in a study of T cell changes during pregnancy in multiple sclerosis. Sequencing was performed with immunoSEQ multiplex PCR; in TCRdb, only in-frame clones are kept and a portion is missing. The table records about 39,000 clones, 90% of them present only once. The sequencing here drew on CD4+ T cells from peripheral blood mononuclear cells, taken in the first trimester of pregnancy. Receptors originate from a female donor in good health, enrolled as a control in a pregnancy study. The CDR3 runs from the conserved cysteine through the conserved F or W. D genes are given only for firm matches. Size tells how often a clone was seen (once, few, many) or the class of an expanded clone, and some rows leave it out.

d_gene,abundance,v_gene,j_gene,CDR3aa,CDR3nt
-,-,TRBV30,TRBJ1-1,CAWSVLGNTEAFF,TGTGCCTGGAGTGTACTAGGGAACACTGAAGCTTTCTTT
TRBD2,-,TRBV5-1,TRBJ2-3,CASTPSQGRGGDTQYF,TGCGCCAGCACCCCTTCGCAGGGGCGGGGGGGCGATACGCAGTATTTT
TRBD1,-,TRBV19,TRBJ1-2,CASSIGDRGVGGYTF,TGTGCCAGTAGTATAGGAGACAGGGGGGTAGGCGGCTACACCTTC
-,-,TRBV14,TRBJ1-1,CASSQDKGVRTEAFF,TGTGCCAGCAGCCAGGATAAAGGGGTTCGCACTGAAGCTTTCTTT
-,-,TRBV19,TRBJ1-1,CASSIVGYAGTAFF,TGTGCCAGTAGTATAGTCGGGTACGCCGGAACAGCTTTCTTT
-,-,TRBV5-5,TRBJ1-1,CASSLGQTARITEAFF,TGTGCCAGCAGCTTGGGACAGACGGCCCGAATCACTGAAGCTTTCTTT
TRBD2,-,TRBV7-3,TRBJ2-2,CASSLLAGGPNTGELFF,TGTGCCAGCAGCTTACTAGCGGGGGGTCCGAACACCGGGGAGCTGTTTTTT
-,-,TRBV4-2,TRBJ2-1,CASSQDSGSAFPTYNEQFF,TGTGCCAGCAGCCAAGATTCGGGTAGCGCCTTCCCGACCTACAATGAGCAGTTCTTC
-,-,TRBV11-2,TRBJ2-5,CASSSWGGGDKETQYF,TGTGCCAGCAGCTCGTGGGGAGGGGGAGATAAAGAGACCCAGTACTTC
TRBD1,-,TRBV5-5,TRBJ2-7,CASSLRGTGGRSYEQYF,TGTGCCAGCAGCTTGAGGGGGACAGGTGGGAGGTCCTACGAGCAGTACTTC
-,-,TRBV7-2,TRBJ1-5,CASTTALNQPQHF,TGTGCCAGCACTACAGCCCTCAATCAGCCCCAGCATTTT
-,-,TRBV29-1,TRBJ1-2,CSVSGGRNYGYTF,TGCAGCGTTAGCGGGGGAAGAAACTATGGCTACACCTTC
-,-,TRBV19,TRBJ2-5,CASSSGPARETQYF,TGTGCCAGTAGTAGTGGGCCGGCTCGAGAGACCCAGTACTTC
-,-,TRBV28,TRBJ1-3,CASSLVRVSGNTIYF,TGTGCCAGCAGTTTAGTCCGAGTTTCCGGAAACACCATATATTTT
TRBD1,-,TRBV15,TRBJ2-1,CATSRVPDRAYNEQFF,TGTGCCACCAGCAGAGTTCCGGACAGGGCCTACAATGAGCAGTTCTTC
TRBD1,-,TRBV30,TRBJ2-3,CAWGQGQGGDTQYF,TGTGCCTGGGGACAGGGGCAAGGAGGAGATACGCAGTATTTT
-,-,TRBV6-5,TRBJ1-6,CASSATRQENSPLHF,TGTGCCAGCAGTGCGACCCGACAGGAAAATTCACCCCTCCACTTT
-,-,TRBV23-1,TRBJ1-5,CASSQRGISNQPQHF,TGCGCCAGCAGTCAAAGGGGAATTAGCAATCAGCCCCAGCATTTT
-,-,TRBV6-1,TRBJ1-2,CASSARGLQAPGYTF,TGTGCCAGCAGCGCCCGTGGCCTACAGGCCCCCGGCTACACCTTC
TRBD2,-,TRBV7-2,TRBJ2-3,CASKGTSGAPAGVDTQYF,TGTGCCAGCAAGGGCACTAGCGGGGCCCCCGCTGGGGTGGATACGCAGTATTTT
TRBD2,-,TRBV2,TRBJ2-5,CATQLAGGRETQYF,TGTGCCACCCAACTAGCGGGGGGAAGGGAGACCCAGTACTTC
-,-,TRBV1,TRBJ2-6,CTSSQDLGQYSGANVLTF,TGCACCAGCAGCCAAGATCTTGGACAGTACTCTGGGGCCAACGTCCTGACTTTC
-,-,TRBV29-1,TRBJ1-1,CSANGAGGTLEAFF,TGCAGCGCTAACGGGGCAGGAGGGACCCTTGAAGCTTTCTTT
-,once,TRBV5-1,TRBJ2-1,CASSWGGQNEQFF,TGCGCCAGCAGCTGGGGGGGCCAAAATGAGCAGTTCTTC
TRBD1,-,TRBV28,TRBJ2-2,CASVSGTGLGGELFF,TGTGCCAGCGTCTCCGGGACAGGGTTGGGCGGGGAGCTGTTTTTT
TRBD2,-,TRBV28,TRBJ2-3,CASSPQLAGGLYTQYF,TGTGCCAGCAGTCCTCAATTAGCGGGGGGATTATATACGCAGTATTTT
-,few,TRBV6-5,TRBJ2-7,CASSYTGRSYEQYF,TGTGCCAGCAGTTATACAGGGCGCTCCTACGAGCAGTACTTC
TRBD2,-,TRBV7-3,TRBJ2-2,CASSGGANTGELFF,TGTGCCAGCAGCGGGGGGGCGAACACCGGGGAGCTGTTTTTT
TRBD2,-,TRBV10-1,TRBJ2-1,CASSEHSLAGRAYNEQFF,TGCGCCAGCAGTGAGCACAGTTTGGCAGGGAGGGCCTACAATGAGCAGTTCTTC
-,-,TRBV6-6,TRBJ1-5,CASNSGNSNQPQHF,TGTGCCAGCAACTCCGGGAATAGCAATCAGCCCCAGCATTTT
-,few,TRBV27,TRBJ2-7,CASSLSRTRLETYEQYF,TGTGCCAGCAGTTTATCAAGGACACGGTTGGAAACCTACGAGCAGTACTTC
-,-,TRBV19,TRBJ2-3,CASTEGAGDTQYF,TGTGCCAGTACCGAGGGGGCGGGGGATACGCAGTATTTT
TRBD2,-,TRBV5-1,TRBJ2-3,CASSLVGLASTDTQYF,TGCGCCAGCAGCTTGGTTGGACTAGCGAGCACAGATACGCAGTATTTT